The next 19 T cell receptor beta chains were all read from a single sample in a study of T cells after yellow fever vaccination. TCRdb passed the 5' RACE reads through MiXCR, listing each CDR3 protein once. The table lists roughly 350,000 distinct CDR3 sequences, roughly 3.9% of them singletons. This specimen was PBMCs, taken 5 days after the yellow fever booster vaccination. The receptors were sampled from a man aged 18 to 30 who received the YFV17D yellow fever vaccine.

At least ten counts were recorded for this clonotype. CDR3 coding DNA: TGCGCCAGCAGCTTATCGGGCCAGATCTACGAGCAGTACTTC. Protein sequence: CASSLSGQIYEQYF. The V call is TRBV5-1, the J call TRBJ2-7; D unresolved. This CDR3 is 14 amino acids long. The V and J ends lost 2 bases and 3 bases respectively, with 12 bases between them. CDR1 SGHRS and CDR2 YFSETQ come from the germline V gene. The full variable domain, in which reference TRBV5-1 and TRBJ2-7 provide the parts outside the CDR3, is KAGVTQTPRYLIKTRGQQVTLSCSPISGHRSVSWYQQTPGQGLQFLFEYFSETQRNKGNFPGRFSGRQFSNSRSEMNVSTLELGDSALYLCASSLSGQIYEQYFGPGTRLTVT.

This clonotype has more than one count but fewer than ten. The V gene is TRBV30, the J gene TRBJ1-6; D is ambiguous. The CDR3 is 16 residues long. Germline CDR1 is GTSNPN and CDR2 is SVGIG (reference sequence). The V end lost 1 base, the J end lost 0 bases, and 10 bases lay between the germline ends. The CDR3 region has the DNA TGTGCCTGGAGTGCGACCTCGAGCTCCTATAATTCACCCCTCCACTTT. It yields the protein CAWSATSSSYNSPLHF.

The chain joins TRBV4-2 to TRBJ2-7; TRBD2 matches 15 bases. Germline lookup yields CDR1 LGHNA and CDR2 YNFKEQ. The CDR3 runs 17 residues. V lost 5 bases and J lost 2; bases outside the gene matches: 7. CDR3: CASSSGTSGGLTYEQYF. The DNA of the CDR3 is TGTGCCAGCAGCTCCGGGACTAGCGGGGGGCTCACCTACGAGCAGTACTTC.

This clonotype was observed a few times. The rearrangement links TRBV10-3 to TRBJ2-7; D not certain. Deletions cut 5 bases from V and 7 bases from J, with 9 bases between. CDR3 length: 11 amino acids. Looked up from germline, CDR1 is ENHRY and CDR2 is SYGVKD. The CDR3 DNA reads TGTGCCATCAGTATAAGAGAGGAGCAGTACTTC. Protein: CAISIREEQYF.

This clonotype has just a few counts. V and J are TRBV12-3 or TRBV12-4 and TRBJ1-1; D call uncertain. The CDR3 contains 14 residues. V lost 4 bases, J lost 0 bases, and 9 bases lay in between. The chain's CDR3 is CASSSTRMNTEAFF. The CDR3 region has the DNA TGTGCCAGCAGTTCCACCAGGATGAACACTGAAGCTTTCTTT.

This clonotype was detected only a few times. The chain recombines TRBV20-1 with TRBJ2-3; 9 bases line up with TRBD2. CDR3 length: 15 residues. CDR1 and CDR2 from the germline V gene are DFQATT and SNEGSKA (reference sequence). V dropped 2 bases and J dropped 4; count of bases not matched to a gene: 7. The CDR3 DNA reads TGCAGTGCTAGACGGGGCGGGGGGGTTTCAGATACGCAGTATTTT. This codes for CSARRGGGVSDTQYF.

In its sample, this clonotype was seen a few times. This rearrangement joins TRBV6-5 to TRBJ2-7; possible D gene TRBD2, 5 bases. The CDR3 extends over 16 amino acids. Trimming left V 0 bases short and J 6 bases short, with 18 bases between. Germline values: CDR1 MNHEY, CDR2 SVGAGI. The CDR3 nucleotides read TGTGCCAGCAGTTACTCCCGGGGTCCCCCAACGCCCGAGCAGTACTTC. Translating gives CASSYSRGPPTPEQYF.

The chain has TRBV2 and TRBJ2-5; 8 bases map to TRBD2. V shed 6 bases, J shed 7 bases, and the junction held 16 bases outside the gene matches. There are 16 residues in the CDR3. Germline lookup yields CDR1 SNHLY and CDR2 FYNNEI. The CDR3 spells CASRPFGGGPRGTQYF. CDR3 in DNA: TGTGCCAGCAGACCTTTTGGCGGGGGGCCCCGGGGGACCCAGTACTTC. The full variable domain, its missing parts supplied by reference TRBV2 and TRBJ2-5, is EPEVTQTPSHQVTQMGQEVILRCVPISNHLYFYWYRQILGQKVEFLVSFYNNEISEKSEIFDDQFSVERPDGSNFTLKIRSTKLEDSAMYFCASRPFGGGPRGTQYFGPGTRLLVL.

This clonotype was counted a few times. The chain uses TRBV5-5 and TRBJ2-7; unclear D gene. The CDR3 has 14 amino acids. Germline V gene lookup returns CDR1 SGHKS and CDR2 YYEKEE (reference sequence). V gave up 0 bases and J gave up 4 bases, with 11 bases separating them. CDR3 in DNA: TGTGCCAGCAGCTTGGAGGGTGTCGGGTACGAGCAGTACTTC. It translates to CASSLEGVGYEQYF.

This clonotype has more than one count but fewer than ten. This chain connects TRBV5-4 to TRBJ2-1; D is uncertain. CDR3 length: 11 residues. Germline values: CDR1 SGHNT, CDR2 YYREEE (reference sequence). V lost 3 bases and J lost 8, with 6 bases in between. CDR3 sequence: CASSSEDEQFF. CDR3 coding DNA: TGTGCCAGCAGCTCCGAGGATGAGCAGTTCTTC.

A few counts support this clonotype. A much larger clone is a single base away; this may be a read error. The chain is built from TRBV12-3 or TRBV12-4 and TRBJ1-1, with D perhaps TRBD1 (6 bases). This CDR3 comprises 11 residues. V was pared by 6 bases and J by 8 bases, with 10 bases between. CDR3 nucleotide sequence: TGTGCCAGCAGCCAAACAGGGGAAGCTTTCTTT. Translation gives CASSQTGEAFF.

This clonotype showed up many times. This sequence joins TRBV30 and TRBJ1-2; 7 bases agree with TRBD1. With 0 bases clipped from V and 4 bases from J, the junction kept 5 bases outside the gene matches. This CDR3 spans 14 amino acids. CDR1 is GTSNPN and CDR2 is SVGIG in the germline V gene (reference sequence). Here the CDR3 reads CAWSVQGVIYGYTF. CDR3 nucleotide sequence: TGTGCCTGGAGTGTCCAGGGGGTAATCTATGGCTACACCTTC.

There are a few counts of this clonotype. The chain combines TRBV7-2 with TRBJ2-3; 8 nucleotides match TRBD2. This CDR3 spans 17 amino acids. V dropped 1 base and J dropped 1; count of bases not matched to a gene: 7. The germline gives CDR1 SGHTA, CDR2 FQGNSA. Written as DNA, the CDR3 is TGTGCCAGCAGCTTAGATCCAGCGGGGGTGGGCACAGATACGCAGTATTTT. Translated: CASSLDPAGVGTDTQYF.

The chain joins TRBV12-3 or TRBV12-4 to TRBJ2-1, with TRBD2 matching over 10 bases. The CDR3 is made up of 15 amino acids. V was clipped by 2 bases and J by 8 bases; unmatched bases: 6. The CDR3 is CASSLRSGGVDEQFF. The CDR3 nucleotides read TGTGCCAGCAGTTTACGGAGCGGGGGGGTAGATGAGCAGTTCTTC.

This clonotype appeared a few times. The chain carries TRBV7-9 and TRBJ1-2, with 12 nucleotides matching TRBD1. This CDR3 is built from 17 residues. From germline, CDR1 is SEHNR and CDR2 FQNEAQ (reference sequence). Unmatched junction bases numbered 14, after V lost 5 bases and J lost 7 bases. Here the CDR3 DNA reads TGTGCCAGCAGCGCGACCCCGGGACAGGGGGCGCAGGGTGGCTACACCTTC. Amino acids: CASSATPGQGAQGGYTF.

This clonotype was seen a handful of times. The chain combines TRBV5-4 with TRBJ2-1, with 7 bases identical to TRBD2. Trimming removed 0 bases from V and 9 bases from J; junction bases left unmatched: 6. In germline, CDR1 is SGHNT, CDR2 YYREEE (reference sequence). This CDR3 is built from 14 residues. The DNA for the CDR3 is TGTGCCAGCAGCTTGGAGCCCAGCGGGGCTGAGCAGTTCTTC. Encoded protein: CASSLEPSGAEQFF.

The table lists this clonotype with many counts. The chain couples TRBV7-9 to TRBJ2-7, with TRBD1 as a possible D gene (6 bases). V lost 4 bases and J 2 bases, leaving 12 bases between the germline ends. CDR1 and CDR2 (germline): SEHNR, FQNEAQ (reference sequence). CDR3 length equals 14 residues. The CDR3: CASSSTGRPYEQYF. The DNA of the CDR3 is TGTGCCAGCAGCTCCACAGGGCGCCCCTACGAGCAGTACTTC.

The table lists this clonotype with a few counts. V gene TRBV27 combines with J gene TRBJ2-7; the D is unclear. The CDR3 extends over 12 amino acids. Germline assignment: CDR1 MNHEY and CDR2 SMNVEV (reference sequence). Trimming removed 6 bases at V and 0 bases at J, with 6 bases between. This CDR3 reads CASRGGSYEQYV. In DNA, the CDR3 is TGTGCCAGCAGGGGCGGCTCCTACGAGCAGTACGTC.

This clonotype was found many times. The chain employs TRBV7-8 and TRBJ2-3, with a weak D call TRBD1 (5 bases). The CDR3 is 15 residues long. The germline V gene encodes CDR1 SGHVS and CDR2 FQNEAQ. Trimming shortened V by 3 bases and J by 3 bases, and 13 bases separated the two germline ends. The CDR3 nucleotides are TGTGCCAGCAGCTTGGGGCCGATCGGGACAGATACGCAGTATTTT. Encoded protein: CASSLGPIGTDTQYF. Full variable domain (rest looked up from reference TRBV7-8 and TRBJ2-3): GAGVSQSPRYKVAKRGQDVALRCDPISGHVSLFWYQQALGQGPEFLTYFQNEAQLDKSGLPSDRFFAERPEGSVSTLKIQRTQQEDSAVYLCASSLGPIGTDTQYFGPGTRLTVL.